This TCR beta chain is drawn from a study of T cell repertoires in cytomegalovirus infection. On the study more broadly: Matching HLA type and CMV infection were both indicated by public TCR beta signatures. General study points: In two of eight donors, the top clonotype was HLA-C-restricted CMV-specific. The cumulative frequency of public TCR beta families identified carriers of CMV plus the relevant HLA.

MiXCR was run by TCRdb on the reads, yielding one entry per CDR3 protein. The data show approximately 150,000 distinct CDR3 sequences, 17% seen once. Of note for this clonotype: Antigen unknown.

V lost 3 bases to trimming and J lost 9 bases, with 10 bases between them. The CDR3 spans 12 residues. Germline CDR1 is SGHVS and CDR2 is FNYEAQ. V gene TRBV7-6 combines with J gene TRBJ2-3; unclear D gene. Sequencing used CD8+ T cells from PBMCs. The clonotype originates from a human donor in good health (CMV status not recorded). Some clones in this sample may be carry-over from other donors' samples. CDR3 sequence: CASSLASRTQYF. CDR3 in DNA: TGTGCCAGCAGCTTGGCCAGTCGCACGCAGTATTTT.